This T cell receptor beta chain stems from a study of T cells after yellow fever vaccination. About this clonotype: Its specificity is unknown.

Whole-study results and caveats: A minor fraction of clonotypes spanned both CD4 and CD8 compartments.

Trimming removed 2 bases from V and 7 bases from J, with 11 bases in between. The CDR3 spans 14 residues. Germline V gives CDR1 LGHDT, CDR2 YNNKEL (reference sequence). 5'RACE template switching added a universal primer site and UMIs to TCR cDNA. TCRdb fed the 5' RACE reads into MiXCR, producing one record per CDR3 protein. Here the sample spans under 200,000 distinct CDR3 sequences, approximately 11% being singletons. This specimen consisted of CD8+ T cells sorted from PBMCs, obtained 15 days after the yellow fever booster vaccination. The receptor was isolated from a man younger than 35 who received the YFV17D yellow fever vaccine. The genes are TRBV3-1 and TRBJ2-2; D gene ambiguous. CDR3 region: CASSQRARIGELFF. The CDR3 region has the DNA TGTGCCAGCAGCCAACGGGCGCGCATCGGGGAGCTGTTTTTT.